One sample yielded the 18 T cell receptor beta chains listed below, sequenced in a study of blood T cell repertoires in COVID-19. The assay was immunoSEQ multiplex PCR, and TCRdb's table has in-frame clones only and misses some. The profile shows some 200,000 clones, around 84% of them singletons. The sequenced sample was peripheral blood. These receptors all stem from a man in his forties or fifties who had recovered from COVID-19.

The CDR3 loop is CASSFRQGNGYTF. CDR3 in DNA: TGTGCCAGCAGTTTCAGACAGGGCAATGGCTACACCTTC. The chain uses TRBV12-3 or TRBV12-4 and TRBJ1-2; 7 bases align to TRBD1. This CDR3 has 13 residues. J lost 6 bases, V lost 3 bases, and 4 bases had no gene match.

The V gene is TRBV11-2, the J gene TRBJ1-1; D is unclear. The germline V gene encodes CDR1 SGHAT and CDR2 FQNNGV. The CDR3 is 13 residues long. V lost 7 bases to trimming and J lost 2 bases, with 11 bases between them. This chain's CDR3 is CASMPRVNTEAFF. DNA of the CDR3: TGTGCCAGCATGCCACGGGTCAACACTGAAGCTTTCTTT.

This clone was observed a few times. The genes are TRBV18 and TRBJ2-1; D is possibly TRBD2 (5 bases). The V and J ends lost 8 bases and 7 bases respectively, with 21 bases between them. The germline V gene encodes CDR1 KGHSH and CDR2 LQKENI. The CDR3 length is 15 residues. In nucleotides, the CDR3 is TGTGCCAGCCGGGGTCGGGCTGCTTCGGTGAATGAGCAGTTCTTC. Translated, it gives CASRGRAASVNEQFF.

The chain joins TRBV7-9 to TRBJ2-1; a weak D match, TRBD2 (6 bases). V dropped 0 bases and J dropped 7 bases, with 13 bases sitting between them. CDR3 length equals 15 residues. Per germline, CDR1 SEHNR and CDR2 FQNEAQ (reference sequence). CDR3 amino acids: CASSLADYGRNEQFF. The CDR3 nucleotides read TGTGCCAGCAGCTTAGCGGACTACGGAAGGAATGAGCAGTTCTTC.

The chain links TRBV19 to TRBJ2-2; the match to TRBD2 covers 7 bases. The CDR3 has 15 residues. Germline CDR1 reads LNHDA; CDR2 reads SQIVND (reference sequence). The V segment lost 7 bases and the J segment 5 bases; nucleotides outside the gene matches: 10. The DNA of the CDR3 is TGTGCCAGTATTCGTCAAGCGGGAAGTACCGGGGAGCTGTTTTTT. It codes for CASIRQAGSTGELFF.

The chain carries TRBV6-6 and TRBJ2-6, with D maybe TRBD1 (6 bases). The ends were cut back, 5 bases at V and 0 bases at J, with 20 bases in the middle. In germline, CDR1 is MNHNY, CDR2 SVGAGI (reference sequence). This CDR3 contains 19 residues. As DNA, the CDR3 is TGTGCCAGCAGTCCCCTCAGACGGACAGCCAGCTCTGGGGCCAACGTCCTGACTTTC. Protein sequence: CASSPLRRTASSGANVLTF.

This chain joins TRBV30 and TRBJ2-3; 9 bases are shared with TRBD2. Looked up from germline, CDR1 is GTSNPN and CDR2 is SVGIG (reference sequence). The CDR3 is made up of 14 amino acids. J gave up 2 bases and V 3 bases, and 3 bases lay outside the gene matches. CDR3 DNA sequence: TGTGCCTGGAGGACTAGCGGATACACAGATACGCAGTATTTT. Protein product: CAWRTSGYTDTQYF.

The chain is built from TRBV7-9 and TRBJ2-3; 9 nucleotides match TRBD1. Per germline, CDR1 SEHNR and CDR2 FQNEAQ (reference sequence). This CDR3 is 15 amino acids long. V dropped 6 bases and J dropped 4; count of bases not matched to a gene: 8. The CDR3 reads CASRPNRGRADTQYF. The CDR3 DNA follows: TGTGCCAGCAGACCAAACAGGGGGCGGGCAGATACGCAGTATTTT.

The genes are TRBV7-8 and TRBJ1-2, with 7 bases aligning to TRBD1. This CDR3 contains 15 residues. Trimming cost V 5 bases and J 8 bases; bases outside gene matches: 14. From germline, CDR1 is SGHVS and CDR2 FQNEAQ. CDR3 sequence reads: CASSTDFTGDQGYTF. CDR3 coding DNA: TGTGCCAGCAGCACCGATTTTACAGGGGATCAAGGCTACACCTTC.

The chain links TRBV24-1 to TRBJ2-3, with D possibly TRBD1 on 5 matching bases. This CDR3 comprises 14 residues. Germline V gene sequence: CDR1 KGHDR, CDR2 SFDVKD. Deletions cut 2 bases from V and 1 base from J, with 6 bases between. CDR3 DNA sequence: TGTGCCACCAGTGATTCGACAGGCACAGATACGCAGTATTTT. Translation gives CATSDSTGTDTQYF.

This chain links TRBV11-2 with TRBJ2-5, with a weak D call TRBD2 (5 bases). V was pared by 5 bases and J by 5 bases, with 18 bases between. The CDR3 runs to 15 residues. Germline V gene lookup returns CDR1 SGHAT and CDR2 FQNNGV. For the CDR3, the DNA is TGTGCCAGCAGCCCCTTCCCTATAGCGACGGAGACCCAGTACTTC. Encoded protein: CASSPFPIATETQYF.

V and J are TRBV27 and TRBJ1-3; TRBD1 might be the D (6 bases). CDR1 and CDR2 (germline): MNHEY, SMNVEV (reference sequence). V lost 0 bases and J 7 bases, leaving 10 bases between the germline ends. This CDR3 has 14 residues. For the CDR3, the DNA is TGTGCCAGCAGTTTATCCTGGCAGGGGAACACCATATATTTT. Protein product: CASSLSWQGNTIYF.

V is TRBV7-2 and J is TRBJ1-6; D perhaps matches TRBD1 (6 bases). Germline-derived CDR1 and CDR2 are SGHTA and FQGNSA. Trimming shortened V by 1 base and J by 7 bases, and 14 bases separated the two germline ends. This CDR3 has 16 residues. The CDR3 region is CASSLVGTYLNSPLHF. CDR3 DNA: TGTGCCAGCAGCTTAGTGGGGACATACCTAAATTCACCCCTCCACTTT.

The CDR3 DNA follows: TGTGCCAGCAGTTTGGTGGGGGCGCGTAATCAGCCCCAGCATTTT. This encodes CASSLVGARNQPQHF. This rearrangement joins TRBV28 to TRBJ1-5, with TRBD1 as a possible D gene (6 bases). CDR3 length: 15 residues. V lost 3 bases, J lost 4 bases, and 13 bases lay in between. Germline CDR1 is MDHEN and CDR2 is SYDVKM.

This clone was seen only once. CDR3 protein: CASSQESETQYF. The CDR3, as DNA: TGTGCCAGCAGCCAAGAGTCGGAGACCCAGTACTTC. The chain couples TRBV3-1 (or the pseudogene TRBV3-2) to TRBJ2-5, with D uncertain. The CDR3 has 12 amino acids. CDR1 is LGHDT, CDR2 YNNKEL, per germline (reference sequence). Trimming took 0 bases from V and 5 from J, leaving 4 bases between them.

The V and J genes are TRBV28 and TRBJ2-7, with TRBD1 identical over 9 bases. J gave up 1 base and V 6 bases, and 7 bases lay outside the gene matches. This CDR3 comprises 15 residues. CDR1 is MDHEN, CDR2 SYDVKM, per germline. CDR3 sequence reads: CASRPAGQGSYEQYF. The CDR3 nucleotides are TGTGCCAGCAGGCCTGCGGGACAGGGATCCTACGAGCAGTACTTC.

The chain combines TRBV28 with TRBJ2-7, with TRBD2 matching over 8 bases. This CDR3 contains 15 residues. The J segment lost 2 bases and the V segment lost 4 bases, leaving 7 bases of the junction unmatched. Per germline, CDR1 MDHEN and CDR2 SYDVKM. CDR3 in amino acids: CASSSTGGPAYEQYF. CDR3 sequence (DNA): TGTGCCAGCAGTTCGACGGGAGGGCCGGCCTACGAGCAGTACTTC. Filled out from reference TRBV28 and TRBJ2-7, the complete variable domain reads DVKVTQSSRYLVKRTGEKVFLECVQDMDHENMFWYRQDPGLGLRLIYFSYDVKMKEKGDIPEGYSVSREKKERFSLILESASTNQTSMYLCASSSTGGPAYEQYFGPGTRLTVT.

The chain links TRBV2 to TRBJ2-7; tentatively, D is TRBD2 (5 bases). V dropped 3 bases and J dropped 3 bases, with 12 bases sitting between them. The length of the CDR3 is 14 residues. The germline CDR1 and CDR2 sequences are SNHLY and FYNNEI. In DNA form, the CDR3 reads TGTGCCAGCAGTGAGAGAGGGATTTACTACGAGCAGTACTTC. It yields the protein CASSERGIYYEQYF.